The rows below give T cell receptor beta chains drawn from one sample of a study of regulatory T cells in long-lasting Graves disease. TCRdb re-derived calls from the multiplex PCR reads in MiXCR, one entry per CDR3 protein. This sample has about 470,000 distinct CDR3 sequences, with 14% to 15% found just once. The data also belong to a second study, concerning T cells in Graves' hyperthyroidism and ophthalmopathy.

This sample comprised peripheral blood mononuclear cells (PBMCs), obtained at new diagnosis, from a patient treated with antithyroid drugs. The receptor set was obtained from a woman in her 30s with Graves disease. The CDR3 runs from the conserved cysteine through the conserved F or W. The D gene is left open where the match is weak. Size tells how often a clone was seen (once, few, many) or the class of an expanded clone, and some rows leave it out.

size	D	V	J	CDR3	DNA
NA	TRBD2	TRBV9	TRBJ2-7	CASSVGWLAGNEQYF	TGTGCCAGCAGCGTAGGTTGGCTAGCGGGGAACGAGCAGTACTTC
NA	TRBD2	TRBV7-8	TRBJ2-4	CASSARLAGAPAVTKNIQYF	TGTGCCAGCAGCGCGAGACTAGCGGGAGCCCCCGCGGTGACCAAAAACATTCAGTACTTC
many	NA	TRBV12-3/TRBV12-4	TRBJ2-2	CASSFRRGGTGELFF	TGTGCCAGCAGTTTTCGTAGGGGTGGGACCGGGGAGCTGTTTTTT
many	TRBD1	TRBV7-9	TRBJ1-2	CASSLGGTESYTF	TGTGCCAGCAGCTTGGGGGGGACAGAAAGCTACACCTTC
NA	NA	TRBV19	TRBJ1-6	CASTTGSVYNSPLHF	TGTGCCAGTACCACAGGAAGCGTCTATAATTCACCCCTCCACTTT
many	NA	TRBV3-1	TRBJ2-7	CASSQVGPTFGQYF	TGTGCCAGCAGCCAAGTGGGTCCAACATTCGGGCAGTACTTC
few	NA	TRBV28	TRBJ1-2	CASSLRSGYTF	TGTGCCAGCAGTTTAAGGTCTGGCTACACCTTC
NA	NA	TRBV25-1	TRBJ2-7	CASSDPARGAYEQYF	TGTGCCAGCAGTGACCCGGCCCGAGGGGCCTACGAGCAGTACTTC
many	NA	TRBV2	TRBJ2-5	CASSGGQVQETQYF	TGTGCCAGCAGTGGGGGGCAAGTACAAGAGACCCAGTACTTC
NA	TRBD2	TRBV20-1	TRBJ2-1	CSVSGRGSYNEQFF	TGCAGTGTTAGCGGGAGAGGGTCCTACAATGAGCAGTTCTTC
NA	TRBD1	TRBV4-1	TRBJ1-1	CASSQGTGPTEAFF	TGCGCCAGCAGCCAGGGGACAGGGCCCACTGAAGCTTTCTTT
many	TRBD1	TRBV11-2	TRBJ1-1	CASTHGITGGAFF	TGTGCCAGCACTCACGGGATAACAGGGGGTGCTTTCTTT
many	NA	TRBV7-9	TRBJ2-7	CASSLGPGTTSYEQYF	TGTGCCAGCAGCTTAGGACCCGGGACGACCTCCTACGAGCAGTACTTC
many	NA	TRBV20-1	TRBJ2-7	CSARRGARTVSYEQYF	TGCAGTGCTAGAAGGGGGGCGAGGACTGTTTCCTACGAGCAGTACTTC
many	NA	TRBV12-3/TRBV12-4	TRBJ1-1	CASSVMGQLSTEAFF	TGTGCCAGCAGTGTAATGGGGCAATTAAGCACTGAAGCTTTCTTT
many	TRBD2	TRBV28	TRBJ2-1	CASSFGGRAKSHNEQFF	TGTGCCAGCAGTTTCGGCGGGAGGGCCAAATCCCACAATGAGCAGTTCTTC
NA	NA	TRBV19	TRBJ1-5	CASSVIMASNSNQPQHF	TGTGCCAGTAGTGTTATTATGGCCTCAAATAGCAATCAGCCCCAGCATTTT
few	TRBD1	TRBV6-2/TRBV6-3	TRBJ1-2	CASTGDRDFRGYTF	TGTGCCAGCACTGGGGACAGGGACTTTAGGGGCTACACCTTC
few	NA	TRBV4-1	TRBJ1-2	CASSHPNSDYGYTF	TGCGCCAGCAGCCATCCCAATTCGGACTATGGCTACACCTTC
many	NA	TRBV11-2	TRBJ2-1	CASSLGLLDYNEQFF	TGTGCCAGCAGCTTAGGGCTACTCGATTACAATGAGCAGTTCTTC
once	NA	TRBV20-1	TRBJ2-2	CSARLTGELFF	TGCAGTGCTAGACTGACCGGGGAGCTGTTTTTT
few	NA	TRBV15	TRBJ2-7	CATSRDRTAYEQYF	TGTGCCACCAGCAGAGATCGAACAGCCTACGAGCAGTACTTC